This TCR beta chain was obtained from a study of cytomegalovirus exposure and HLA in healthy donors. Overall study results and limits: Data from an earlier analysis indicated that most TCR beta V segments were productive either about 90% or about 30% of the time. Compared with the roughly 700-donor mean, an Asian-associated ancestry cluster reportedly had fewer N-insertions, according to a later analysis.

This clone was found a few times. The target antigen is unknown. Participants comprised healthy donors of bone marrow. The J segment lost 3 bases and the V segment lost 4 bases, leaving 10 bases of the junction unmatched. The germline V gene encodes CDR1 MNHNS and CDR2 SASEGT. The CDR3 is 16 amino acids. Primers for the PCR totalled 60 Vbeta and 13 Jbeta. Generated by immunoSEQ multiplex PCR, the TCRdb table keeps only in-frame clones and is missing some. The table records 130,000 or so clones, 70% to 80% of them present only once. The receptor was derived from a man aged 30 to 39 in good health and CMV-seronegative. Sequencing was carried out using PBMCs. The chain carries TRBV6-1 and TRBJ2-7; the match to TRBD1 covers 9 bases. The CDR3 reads CASSGESRDRDYEQYF. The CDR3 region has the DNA TGTGCCAGCAGTGGAGAAAGCCGGGACAGGGACTACGAGCAGTACTTC.